This T cell receptor (beta chain) was obtained from a study of memory CD4+ T cells and cytomegalovirus serostatus. Background on the study: Healthy Belgian adult donors included about 10 CMV-positive and some 25 CMV-negative people.

The V gene's germline CDR1 is KGHSH and CDR2 LQKENI. Germline trimming cut 1 base from V and 5 bases from J; bases unmatched to any gene: 4. CDR3 length: 14 residues. Single viable CD3+CD4+CD8-CD45RO+ cells were sorted as the memory CD4+ T cells. CMV serostatus came from serum IgG against pp150, pp28, p38, p52. Only a few counts were recorded for this clone. This table comes from immunoSEQ multiplex PCR, and its TCRdb copy is limited to in-frame clones, with some not included. Of about 82,000 clones in the sample, approximately 80% were seen once. The chain combines TRBV18 with TRBJ2-7, with 8 nucleotides matching TRBD1. This clonotype was sampled from an adult in good health and CMV-seronegative. Sequencing was performed on memory CD4+ T cells from blood. This chain's CDR3 is CASSPRPGGNEQYF. In nucleotides, the CDR3 is TGTGCCAGCTCACCACGCCCAGGGGGCAACGAGCAGTACTTC.